The rows below give T cell receptor beta chains drawn from one sample of a study of shared clonotypes between healthy human individuals. Sequencing used immunoSEQ multiplex PCR; TCRdb keeps in-frame clones, though not all of them. The sample records some 2.3 million clones, approximately 95% being singletons. The sample was naive CD4+ T cells from PBMCs. The origin of the receptors is a young man in good health. Some clones in this sample may be carry-over from other donors' samples. Both conserved end residues are part of each CDR3. A D gene is named only where the DNA matches it firmly. A clone size is listed for some rows: how often the clone was seen (once, few, many), or a class if it is expanded.

NA,TRBV1,TRBJ2-3,16,NA,CTSSQASPGRWDTQYF,TGCACCAGCAGCCAAGCCTCACCGGGGAGATGGGATACGCAGTATTTT
TRBD2,TRBV7-9,TRBJ2-7,18,NA,CASSFFGRTSGSSYEQYF,TGTGCCAGCAGCTTTTTCGGCCGGACTAGCGGGAGCTCCTACGAGCAGTACTTC
NA,TRBV6-1,TRBJ2-7,15,NA,CASIEARSQGNEQYF,TGTGCCAGCATTGAGGCCCGCAGCCAAGGTAACGAGCAGTACTTC
NA,TRBV28,TRBJ2-7,16,NA,CASRTTTGLSSYEQYF,TGTGCCAGCAGGACGACGACAGGTCTGAGCTCCTACGAGCAGTACTTC
NA,TRBV6-1,TRBJ1-2,17,NA,CASSGATGWQNYYGYTF,TGTGCCAGCAGTGGGGCAACGGGCTGGCAGAATTACTATGGCTACACCTTC
NA,TRBV7-3,TRBJ2-7,14,NA,CASSPRLESYEQYF,TGTGCCAGCAGTCCACGACTGGAGTCCTACGAGCAGTACTTC
TRBD1,TRBV6-1,TRBJ2-7,13,NA,CASSGDRGYEQYF,TGTGCCAGCAGTGGGGACAGGGGGTACGAGCAGTACTTC
NA,TRBV27,TRBJ2-7,14,NA,CASSPGTPKGEQYF,TGTGCCAGCAGTCCCGGGACGCCAAAGGGGGAGCAGTACTTC
TRBD2,TRBV10-3,TRBJ2-7,15,NA,CAIRAGLAGPYEQYF,TGTGCCATCAGGGCAGGACTAGCAGGACCCTACGAGCAGTACTTC
NA,TRBV18,TRBJ1-1,12,few,CASSPRYTEAFF,TGTGCCAGCTCACCCAGGTACACTGAAGCTTTCTTT
NA,TRBV11-3,TRBJ2-1,16,NA,CASSSHVSSRTDEQFF,TGTGCCAGCAGCTCCCACGTCTCTAGTAGGACCGATGAGCAGTTCTTC
NA,TRBV7-9,TRBJ1-2,12,NA,CASGRVNYGYTF,TGTGCCAGCGGAAGGGTAAACTATGGCTACACCTTC
NA,TRBV28,TRBJ2-7,15,once,CASSLYGLLLGEQYF,TGTGCCAGCAGTTTATATGGTCTACTCCTGGGCGAGCAGTACTTC
NA,TRBV18,TRBJ2-2,12,once,CASSEVPGELFF,TGTGCCAGCTCGGAGGTTCCCGGGGAGCTGTTTTTT
TRBD1,TRBV6-5,TRBJ1-2,16,NA,CASSSPPRQGARGYTF,TGTGCCAGCAGTTCTCCCCCGCGACAGGGGGCTCGGGGCTACACCTTC
TRBD1,TRBV5-1,TRBJ2-3,14,NA,CASSLRQGADTQYF,TGCGCCAGCAGCTTGCGGCAGGGGGCGGATACGCAGTATTTT
NA,TRBV15,TRBJ1-2,12,once,CATSRTGIGYTF,TGTGCCACCAGCAGAACGGGAATCGGCTACACCTTC
NA,TRBV5-5,TRBJ2-1,13,NA,CASSTQRETEQFF,TGTGCCAGCAGCACCCAACGGGAGACTGAGCAGTTCTTC
TRBD1,TRBV27,TRBJ1-5,14,once,CASSLRGGGQPQHF,TGTGCCAGCAGTTTACGAGGGGGCGGGCAGCCCCAGCATTTT
TRBD1,TRBV5-1,TRBJ2-1,15,NA,CASSGGQSSYNEQFF,TGCGCCAGCAGTGGGGGACAGAGCTCCTACAATGAGCAGTTCTTC
NA,TRBV5-1,TRBJ1-1,15,NA,CASSLFGGRGTEAFF,TGCGCCAGCAGCTTGTTCGGGGGCAGGGGCACTGAAGCTTTCTTT
TRBD2,TRBV5-1,TRBJ2-1,15,NA,CASSLASGIGNEQFF,TGCGCCAGCAGCTTGGCTAGCGGGATAGGTAATGAGCAGTTCTTC
NA,TRBV28,TRBJ1-1,16,NA,CASSFQAGAKNTEAFF,TGTGCCAGCAGTTTCCAGGCGGGGGCAAAGAACACTGAAGCTTTCTTT
NA,TRBV7-9,TRBJ1-2,12,NA,CASNTKYYGYTF,TGTGCCAGCAACACAAAATACTATGGCTACACCTTC
NA,TRBV4-1,TRBJ2-3,14,NA,CASSQVGPKDTQYF,TGCGCCAGCAGCCAAGTAGGGCCGAAGGATACGCAGTATTTT
NA,TRBV19,TRBJ1-1,15,NA,CASRTGTDRNTEAFF,TGTGCCAGTAGGACCGGGACGGACAGGAACACTGAAGCTTTCTTT
TRBD1,TRBV30,TRBJ1-4,13,NA,CATSGTGDEKLFF,TGTGCCACCTCCGGGACAGGGGATGAAAAACTGTTTTTT
NA,TRBV7-9,TRBJ1-1,13,NA,CASSSLRDTEAFF,TGTGCCAGCAGCTCATTGCGGGACACTGAAGCTTTCTTT
NA,TRBV19,TRBJ2-6,15,NA,CASTAGSSGANVLTF,TGTGCCAGTACCGCAGGTAGCTCTGGGGCCAACGTCCTGACTTTC
NA,TRBV7-2,TRBJ1-3,13,NA,CATHPGGGNTIYF,TGTGCCACCCACCCCGGGGGGGGGAACACCATATATTTT
NA,TRBV7-2,TRBJ2-3,17,once,CASSPLGVALGADTQYF,TGTGCCAGCAGCCCCCTGGGCGTGGCATTAGGGGCAGATACGCAGTATTTT